The T cell receptor (beta chain) under discussion was sequenced for a study of cytomegalovirus exposure and HLA in healthy donors. Looking at the study overall: Earlier findings included 90 million to 120 million unique TCR beta sequences obtained from around 180 million T cells. Study observations and caveats: The HLA-A and HLA-B alleles of most subjects were reportedly predicted accurately from TCR beta sequences.

Details on this clone: Its antigen is still unknown.

The V gene's germline CDR1 is PRHDT and CDR2 FYEKMQ (reference sequence). This CDR3 is 14 amino acids long. V was clipped by 1 base and J by 6 bases, with 13 bases between them. The PCR had 60 Vbeta and 13 Jbeta primers. Clones were read by immunoSEQ multiplex PCR, and TCRdb kept only the in-frame ones, dropping some. This sample carries over 95,000 clones, 70% to 80% of them seen once, and the ten largest clones take approximately 2.5%. The receptor comes from a female donor in good health and CMV-seronegative. J is TRBJ2-7 and V is TRBV13; D is unclear. Specimen: PBMCs. In DNA, the CDR3 is TGTGCCAGCAGCTTAGTTTCTGACACTGGCGAGCAGTACTTC. This gives the protein CASSLVSDTGEQYF.